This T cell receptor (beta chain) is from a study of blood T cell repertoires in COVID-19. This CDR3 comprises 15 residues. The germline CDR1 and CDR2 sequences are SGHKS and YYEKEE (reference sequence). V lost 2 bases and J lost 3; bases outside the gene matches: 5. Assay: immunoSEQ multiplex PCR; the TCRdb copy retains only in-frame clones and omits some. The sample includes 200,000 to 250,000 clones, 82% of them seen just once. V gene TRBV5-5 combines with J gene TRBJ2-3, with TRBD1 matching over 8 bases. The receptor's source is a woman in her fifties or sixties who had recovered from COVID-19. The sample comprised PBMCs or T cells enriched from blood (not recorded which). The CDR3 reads CASSLHGQGTDTQYF. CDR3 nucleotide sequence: TGTGCCAGCAGCTTACACGGACAGGGAACAGATACGCAGTATTTT.